This entry lists 32 T cell receptor beta chains sequenced from one sample in a study of blood T cell repertoires in COVID-19. Produced via immunoSEQ multiplex PCR; TCRdb's table is partial and in-frame only. The sample consists of approximately 65,000 clones, 79% of them appearing once. The specimen was peripheral blood. These receptors were obtained from an elderly woman with active or convalescent COVID-19.

Concerning this clone: One end of the junction does not line up with germline, which may come from a read error. V gene TRBV6-1 combines with J gene TRBJ1-2, with D uncertain. CDR3 length equals 14 residues. Per the germline V gene, CDR1 is MNHNS and CDR2 is SASEGT. The CDR3 nucleotides are TGTGCCAGCAGTGAAGCCGGGTCCAACTTTGGCTACACCTTC. It translates to CASSEAGSNFGYTF.

The CDR3 sequence: CASSLLGDRGPYNEQFF. In DNA form, the CDR3 reads TGTGCCAGCAGCCTCTTGGGAGACAGGGGGCCGTACAATGAGCAGTTCTTC. The chain uses TRBV5-4 and TRBJ2-1, with 10 bases matching TRBD1. V lost 4 bases to trimming and J lost 4 bases; unmatched junction nucleotides: 11. The V gene's germline CDR1 is SGHNT and CDR2 YYREEE (reference sequence). CDR3 length: 17 residues.

V usage is TRBV2 and J usage is TRBJ1-1, with 8 bases identical to TRBD1. The germline V gene encodes CDR1 SNHLY and CDR2 FYNNEI. The J segment lost 1 base and the V segment lost 11 bases, leaving 6 bases of the junction unmatched. The CDR3 runs to 13 residues. In nucleotides, the CDR3 is TGTGCCGGGGGACAGGAGGGGAACACTGAAGCTTTCTTT. This translates into CAGGQEGNTEAFF.

The rearrangement joins TRBV10-1 to TRBJ2-3; perhaps TRBD2 as D (5 bases). Trimming stripped 4 bases from V and 5 bases from J, with 19 bases between. Germline V gene data show CDR1 as WNHNN and CDR2 as SYGVQD (reference sequence). CDR3 length equals 16 residues. CDR3 region: CASSVFWASREDTQYF. The CDR3 DNA sequence: TGCGCCAGCAGTGTCTTTTGGGCTAGTCGGGAAGATACGCAGTATTTT.

This clone was picked up a small number of times. V gene TRBV10-3 combines with J gene TRBJ1-1; unclear D gene. This CDR3 contains 13 residues. Germline V gene sequence: CDR1 ENHRY, CDR2 SYGVKD. Trimming removed 5 bases at V and 1 base at J, with 8 bases between. This CDR3 reads CAISLAPNTEAFF. The CDR3 DNA follows: TGTGCCATCAGTTTAGCCCCGAACACTGAAGCTTTCTTT.

V is TRBV6-4 and J is TRBJ1-6; no firm D call. There are 13 residues in the CDR3. From germline, CDR1 is MRHNA and CDR2 SNTAGT. V lost 2 bases and J 5 bases, leaving 4 bases between the germline ends. CDR3: CASSDTNNSPLHF. Here the CDR3 DNA reads TGTGCCAGCAGTGACACTAATAATTCACCCCTCCACTTT.

The V call is TRBV5-8, the J call TRBJ2-3, with D maybe TRBD2 (5 bases). The germline V and J ends were trimmed by 0 bases and 0 bases, with 8 bases remaining between them. The CDR3 covers 15 residues. The germline V gene has CDR1 SGHTS and CDR2 YDEGEE. CDR3 coding DNA: TGTGCCAGCAGCTTGGACCTAGCTAGCACAGATACGCAGTATTTT. It yields the protein CASSLDLASTDTQYF.

V is TRBV25-1 and J is TRBJ1-1; 8 nucleotides match TRBD1. The germline V gene has CDR1 MGHDK and CDR2 SYGVNS. The trim removed 6 bases at V and 6 bases at J, leaving 3 bases unmatched. CDR3 length equals 12 residues. The CDR3 nucleotides are TGTGCCAGCAGCGACAGGGGAGCTGAAGCTTTCTTT. Its translation is CASSDRGAEAFF.

This clone was seen once. The rearrangement links TRBV3-1 (or the pseudogene TRBV3-2) to TRBJ2-1; no firm D call. Trimming shortened V by 4 bases and J by 5 bases, and 3 bases separated the two germline ends. The CDR3 runs 11 residues. From germline, CDR1 is LGHDT and CDR2 YNNKEL (reference sequence). CDR3 loop: CASSRDNEQFF. CDR3 nucleotides: TGTGCCAGCAGCCGCGACAATGAGCAGTTCTTC.

The rearrangement links TRBV5-1 to TRBJ2-5; the match to TRBD2 covers 8 bases. This CDR3 spans 16 amino acids. CDR1 is SGHRS, CDR2 YFSETQ, per germline. Trimming at V came to 0 bases and at J to 1 base, leaving 5 bases not matched to a gene. CDR3 sequence reads: CASSLAAAGGQETQYF. In nucleotides, the CDR3 is TGCGCCAGCAGCTTGGCGGCGGCGGGGGGCCAAGAGACCCAGTACTTC. The variable domain in full, completed from reference TRBV5-1 and TRBJ2-5, reads KAGVTQTPRYLIKTRGQQVTLSCSPISGHRSVSWYQQTPGQGLQFLFEYFSETQRNKGNFPGRFSGRQFSNSRSEMNVSTLELGDSALYLCASSLAAAGGQETQYFGPGTRLLVL.

The V call is TRBV5-1, the J call TRBJ2-1, with 14 bases fitting TRBD2. Germline V lookup: CDR1 SGHRS, CDR2 YFSETQ. The CDR3 consists of 18 residues. J was trimmed by 1 base and V by 4 bases; bases with no gene match: 7. The CDR3 spells CASSASGLAGASYNEQFF. The CDR3 bases are TGCGCCAGCAGCGCATCGGGACTAGCGGGGGCTTCCTACAATGAGCAGTTCTTC.

The rearrangement links TRBV11-3 to TRBJ2-1, with 10 bases aligning to TRBD1. The CDR3 spans 15 residues. Trimming at V came to 3 bases and at J to 6 bases, leaving 5 bases not matched to a gene. The V gene's germline CDR1 is SGHNT and CDR2 YENEEA. CDR3 residues: CASSFGTGEINEQFF. CDR3 DNA sequence: TGTGCCAGCAGCTTTGGGACAGGGGAGATCAATGAGCAGTTCTTC.

This chain links TRBV11-3 with TRBJ2-7; D ambiguous. The CDR3 contains 13 residues. Germline loops: CDR1 SGHNT, CDR2 YENEEA. V was shortened by 3 bases and J by 2 bases, with 8 bases between the two germline ends. In DNA, the CDR3 is TGTGCCAGCAGCTTCCAGAAAACCTACGAGCAGTACTTC. It specifies CASSFQKTYEQYF.

J is TRBJ2-3 and V is TRBV9; D perhaps matches TRBD2 (6 bases). Germline V CDR1 and CDR2: SGDLS, YYNGEE. Between the trimmed V and J ends, which lost 0 bases and 2 bases, there was a span of 10 bases. CDR3 length: 15 amino acids. DNA of the CDR3: TGTGCCAGCAGCGTAGCCCTAGCGTACACAGATACGCAGTATTTT. Translation gives CASSVALAYTDTQYF.

The V gene is TRBV10-3, the J gene TRBJ2-7; 12 nucleotides line up with TRBD2. The CDR3 has 14 residues. V lost 2 bases to trimming and J lost 4 bases; unmatched junction nucleotides: 0. The germline gives CDR1 ENHRY, CDR2 SYGVKD. Here the CDR3 DNA reads TGTGCCATCAGTGAGACTAGCGGGGGGTACGAGCAGTACTTC. Translation gives CAISETSGGYEQYF.

The V and J genes are TRBV3-1 (or the pseudogene TRBV3-2) and TRBJ1-4; 8 nucleotides line up with TRBD1. CDR1 is LGHDT, CDR2 YNNKEL, per germline (reference sequence). J gave up 6 bases and V 4 bases, and 4 bases lay outside the gene matches. The CDR3 spans 14 residues. CDR3 nucleotides: TGTGCCAGCAGCCCAGGACAGGGCTATGAAAAACTGTTTTTT. Translating gives CASSPGQGYEKLFF.

The genes are TRBV6-5 and TRBJ1-2; 9 bases are shared with TRBD1. V gave up 4 bases and J gave up 4 bases; unmatched junction bases: 7. The CDR3 runs 15 residues. CDR1 is MNHEY, CDR2 SVGAGI, per germline. The CDR3 DNA sequence: TGTGCCAGCAGTTCACCGGGACAGGGACCCTATGGCTACACCTTC. Its protein is CASSSPGQGPYGYTF.

The chain carries TRBV6-5 and TRBJ1-6; D gene uncertain. V lost 8 bases, J lost 5 bases, and 13 bases lay in between. The CDR3 sequence is 14 residues long. Germline assignment: CDR1 MNHEY and CDR2 SVGAGI. CDR3 nucleotide sequence: TGTGCCAGCGCGATGTCTAGGAATAATTCACCCCTCCACTTT. Its protein is CASAMSRNNSPLHF.

The J gene is TRBJ2-2, the V gene TRBV11-3; weak D call: TRBD1 (6 bases). CDR1 SGHNT and CDR2 YENEEA come from the germline V gene. With 5 bases removed from V and 3 bases from J, the gap between germline ends came to 16 bases. This CDR3 has 16 amino acids. The CDR3 coding sequence is TGTGCCAGCAGCCCAGGGGTAGGATCCGACACCGGGGAGCTGTTTTTT. Translated: CASSPGVGSDTGELFF.

CDR3 protein: CASSLDRVNQPQHF. CDR3 DNA: TGTGCCAGCAGCCTCGACAGGGTCAATCAGCCCCAGCATTTT. The rearrangement uses TRBV6-5 and TRBJ1-5; TRBD1 matches at 7 bases. The CDR3 covers 14 residues. Per germline, CDR1 MNHEY and CDR2 SVGAGI. Trimming cost V 6 bases and J 3 bases; bases outside gene matches: 5.

V is TRBV3-1 (or the pseudogene TRBV3-2) and J is TRBJ2-1; unclear D gene. Per germline, CDR1 LGHDT and CDR2 YNNKEL (reference sequence). V was pared by 0 bases and J by 0 bases, with 12 bases between. The CDR3 contains 17 residues. This CDR3 reads CASSQDPAKSSYNEQFF. The CDR3 DNA reads TGTGCCAGCAGCCAAGATCCCGCGAAAAGCTCCTACAATGAGCAGTTCTTC.

The J gene is TRBJ1-1, the V gene TRBV10-2; perhaps TRBD1 as D (6 bases). The ends were cut back, 7 bases at V and 0 bases at J, with 9 bases in the middle. CDR1 and CDR2 from the germline V gene are WSHSY and SAAADI. The CDR3 length is 13 residues. CDR3 nucleotide sequence: TGCGCCAGCACTGGACAGTTGAACACTGAAGCTTTCTTT. Amino acids: CASTGQLNTEAFF.

The CDR3 spells CASSWRLAGGGQETQYF. The CDR3 region has the DNA TGCGCCAGCAGCTGGAGACTAGCGGGGGGAGGCCAAGAGACCCAGTACTTC. V usage is TRBV5-1 and J usage is TRBJ2-5; the match to TRBD2 covers 13 bases. The CDR3 spans 17 residues. Trimming removed 3 bases from V and 1 base from J; junction bases left unmatched: 6. The germline gives CDR1 SGHRS, CDR2 YFSETQ. Complete variable domain (other parts from reference TRBV5-1 and TRBJ2-5): KAGVTQTPRYLIKTRGQQVTLSCSPISGHRSVSWYQQTPGQGLQFLFEYFSETQRNKGNFPGRFSGRQFSNSRSEMNVSTLELGDSALYLCASSWRLAGGGQETQYFGPGTRLLVL.

The chain carries TRBV6-5 and TRBJ2-3; TRBD2 aligns across 8 bases. J lost 1 base, V lost 2 bases, and 2 bases had no gene match. CDR3 length: 15 residues. Germline values: CDR1 MNHEY, CDR2 SVGAGI. The CDR3 region is CASSYGRGGTDTQYF. In DNA form, the CDR3 reads TGTGCCAGCAGTTACGGGCGGGGGGGCACAGATACGCAGTATTTT.

The genes are TRBV24-1 and TRBJ1-5; 9 bases are shared with TRBD1. Trimming removed 2 bases from V and 2 bases from J; junction bases left unmatched: 3. CDR1 and CDR2 (germline): KGHDR, SFDVKD. The length of the CDR3 is 16 residues. The CDR3 here is CATSDSTGGGNQPQHF. DNA for the CDR3: TGTGCCACCAGTGATTCGACAGGGGGGGGCAATCAGCCCCAGCATTTT.

This clone was detected a few times. The chain uses TRBV30 and TRBJ2-5, with a possible D match to TRBD2 (5 bases). Between the trimmed V and J ends, which lost 0 bases and 5 bases, there was a span of 7 bases. Germline V gene sequence: CDR1 GTSNPN, CDR2 SVGIG (reference sequence). The CDR3 runs to 12 residues. CDR3 sequence (DNA): TGTGCCTGGAGTGTATTAGCGGAGACCCAGTACTTC. Protein product: CAWSVLAETQYF.

The rearrangement joins TRBV6-1 to TRBJ1-5; the D gene is possibly TRBD1 (6 bases). Trimming shortened V by 0 bases and J by 9 bases, and 15 bases separated the two germline ends. Per germline, CDR1 MNHNS and CDR2 SASEGT. This CDR3 comprises 15 residues. Here the CDR3 reads CASSEAWAGVGPQHF. CDR3 nucleotides: TGTGCCAGCAGTGAAGCGTGGGCAGGGGTAGGGCCCCAGCATTTT.

The chain is built from TRBV19 and TRBJ1-4; 7 nucleotides match TRBD1. This CDR3 has 17 amino acids. V shed 7 bases and J 4 bases; nucleotides not matched to a gene: 15. The germline gives CDR1 LNHDA, CDR2 SQIVND (reference sequence). The CDR3 region is CASTPPRGQRINEKLFF. CDR3 nucleotides: TGTGCCAGTACCCCTCCGAGGGGGCAGCGGATTAATGAAAAACTGTTTTTT.

The rearrangement links TRBV7-2 to TRBJ2-5; TRBD2 matches 7 bases. V shed 2 bases, J shed 0 bases, and the junction held 6 bases outside the gene matches. The germline V gene encodes CDR1 SGHTA and CDR2 FQGNSA. The CDR3 consists of 16 residues. CDR3 nucleotide sequence: TGTGCCAGCAGCTTACGGCGGGGGAGGTACCAAGAGACCCAGTACTTC. Encoded protein: CASSLRRGRYQETQYF.

The J gene is TRBJ2-3, the V gene TRBV7-3; 11 bases match TRBD2. Germline assignment: CDR1 SGHTA and CDR2 FQGTGA. The J segment lost 1 base and the V segment lost 5 bases, leaving 5 bases of the junction unmatched. This CDR3 has 16 residues. DNA of the CDR3: TGTGCCAGCAGCCTTAGCGGGGGGGCGGGCACAGATACGCAGTATTTT. Residues: CASSLSGGAGTDTQYF.

The chain joins TRBV29-1 to TRBJ1-3, with no clear D. Germline CDR1 is SQVTM and CDR2 is ANQGSEA. Trimming removed 5 bases at V and 1 base at J, with 6 bases between. The CDR3 is 12 amino acids. CDR3 DNA: TGCAGCGTTCGGGAATCTGGAAACACCATATATTTT. The encoded protein is CSVRESGNTIYF. Together with reference TRBV29-1 and TRBJ1-3, the CDR3 gives the full variable domain: SAVISQKPSRDICQRGTSLTIQCQVDSQVTMMFWYRQQPGQSLTLIATANQGSEATYESGFVIDKFPISRPNLTFSTLTVSNMSPEDSSIYLCSVRESGNTIYFGEGSWLTVV.

This chain connects TRBV5-1 to TRBJ2-2; tentatively, D is TRBD2 (6 bases). The germline V and J ends were trimmed by 0 bases and 0 bases, with 15 bases remaining between them. The CDR3 has 18 amino acids. Germline assignment: CDR1 SGHRS and CDR2 YFSETQ. CDR3 sequence reads: CASSLVPGGTANTGELFF. The CDR3 DNA follows: TGCGCCAGCAGCTTGGTACCCGGGGGAACCGCGAACACCGGGGAGCTGTTTTTT.